The 10 T cell receptor beta chains given below trace back to one sample, sequenced in a study of shared clonotypes between healthy human individuals. Sequencing used immunoSEQ multiplex PCR; TCRdb keeps in-frame clones, though not all of them. Of over a million clones listed, around 82% are singletons. The specimen sequenced was memory CD4+ T cells from PBMCs. The subset denotes: CD45RA-negative fraction. Source of these receptors: a man younger than 35 in good health. Some clones in this sample may be carry-over from other donors' samples.

The V gene is TRBV29-1, the J gene TRBJ2-6; no clear D gene. The CDR3 runs to 15 residues. V was clipped by 2 bases and J by 0 bases, with 8 bases between them. Germline V gene data show CDR1 as SQVTM and CDR2 as ANQGSEA. The CDR3 DNA follows: TGCAGCGTTGAATGGGCAACCTCTGGGGCCAACGTCCTGACTTTC. It encodes CSVEWATSGANVLTF.

The J gene is TRBJ1-4, the V gene TRBV30, with 7 bases aligning to TRBD1. Germline V gene lookup returns CDR1 GTSNPN and CDR2 SVGIG (reference sequence). The CDR3 covers 13 residues. Trimming at V came to 4 bases and at J to 8 bases, leaving 7 bases not matched to a gene. CDR3 in DNA: TGTGCCTGGAACGACAGGGTTGGAGAAAAACTGTTTTTT. Its translation: CAWNDRVGEKLFF.

This clone was detected many times. The CDR3 protein is CASSLGGAAMNTEAFF. CDR3 nucleotide sequence: TGCGCCAGCAGCTTAGGGGGCGCGGCGATGAACACTGAAGCTTTCTTT. The rearrangement links TRBV5-1 to TRBJ1-1; 7 bases are a match to TRBD1. The trim removed 2 bases at V and 0 bases at J, leaving 7 bases unmatched. Germline V gene data show CDR1 as SGHRS and CDR2 as YFSETQ. CDR3 length: 16 amino acids.

V gene TRBV18 combines with J gene TRBJ1-4, with 7 nucleotides matching TRBD1. Trimming at V came to 2 bases and at J to 5 bases, leaving 11 bases not matched to a gene. The CDR3 runs to 17 residues. Per germline, CDR1 KGHSH and CDR2 LQKENI. CDR3 sequence: CASSPWRQGLSNEKLFF. DNA of the CDR3: TGTGCCAGCTCACCATGGAGACAGGGACTTTCGAATGAAAAACTGTTTTTT.

V and J are TRBV5-5 and TRBJ2-5, with unresolved D. The length of the CDR3 is 12 residues. V lost 4 bases, J lost 5 bases, and 9 bases lay in between. Germline assignment: CDR1 SGHKS and CDR2 YYEKEE (reference sequence). The CDR3 sequence: CASSHSGETQYF. The CDR3 nucleotides are TGTGCCAGCAGCCACAGTGGGGAGACCCAGTACTTC. The whole variable domain, remainder taken from reference TRBV5-5 and TRBJ2-5, is DAGVTQSPTHLIKTRGQQVTLRCSPISGHKSVSWYQQVLGQGPQFIFQYYEKEERGRGNFPDRFSARQFPNYSSELNVNALLLGDSALYLCASSHSGETQYFGPGTRLLVL.

This chain links TRBV7-8 with TRBJ2-3, with D tentatively TRBD2 (6 bases). This CDR3 is built from 16 residues. V was shortened by 1 base and J by 4 bases, with 15 bases between the two germline ends. Germline V gene data show CDR1 as SGHVS and CDR2 as FQNEAQ. The CDR3 DNA follows: TGTGCCAGCAGCTTAGTATTGTCGGGAGTGGCAGATACGCAGTATTTT. Its translation: CASSLVLSGVADTQYF.

This clone has only a few counts. The chain employs TRBV7-3 and TRBJ2-5; D is uncertain. Trimming shortened V by 3 bases and J by 3 bases, and 8 bases separated the two germline ends. Germline CDR1 is SGHTA and CDR2 is FQGTGA. The CDR3 has 13 amino acids. The CDR3 bases are TGTGCCAGCAGCTTTGGCCAGAAAGAGACCCAGTACTTC. This encodes CASSFGQKETQYF.

In this sample, this clone turned up many times. The chain recombines TRBV20-1 with TRBJ1-1; TRBD1 agrees at 8 bases. Trimming cost V 5 bases and J 10 bases; bases outside gene matches: 3. Germline CDR1 is DFQATT and CDR2 is SNEGSKA (reference sequence). The CDR3 is made up of 10 amino acids. CDR3 residues: CSAPGTGAFF. CDR3 sequence (DNA): TGCAGTGCTCCAGGGACAGGAGCTTTCTTT.

This rearrangement joins TRBV2 to TRBJ1-2; D is undetermined. The CDR3 covers 13 residues. From germline, CDR1 is SNHLY and CDR2 FYNNEI. Trimming stripped 8 bases from V and 5 bases from J, with 15 bases between. The CDR3, as DNA: TGTGCCAGCCTCCAACAAGGCCCGTATGGCTACACCTTC. It translates to CASLQQGPYGYTF.

The chain's CDR3 is CASSTGHLGEKLFF. The CDR3 DNA sequence: TGTGCCAGCTCGACGGGACACCTAGGGGAAAAACTGTTTTTT. The chain links TRBV18 to TRBJ1-4, with a tentative D call TRBD1 (6 bases). V was pared by 6 bases and J by 8 bases, with 16 bases between. This CDR3 contains 14 residues. Germline CDR1 KGHSH, CDR2 LQKENI.